This note documents a single TCR beta chain sequence. As yet, its antigen is unknown. The data were obtained in a study of lymphopenia after photon versus proton radiotherapy. Findings and caveats of the study: After lymphocyte nadir, photon-treated repertoires showed oligoclonal expansion, especially CD8+ Temra.

Assay used: immunoSEQ multiplex PCR; TCRdb lists only in-frame clones, some missing. The table includes just over 30,000 clones, roughly 94% detected once. The CDR3 runs to 14 residues. Germline-derived CDR1 and CDR2 are SQVTM and ANQGSEA. Trimming at V came to 6 bases and at J to 6 bases, leaving 7 bases not matched to a gene. The source was peripheral blood, collected from a patient treated with photon-based radiotherapy. The TCR was taken from a woman aged 45-59 years with cholangiocarcinoma. The chain is built from TRBV29-1 and TRBJ1-5, with 11 bases identical to TRBD1. DNA of the CDR3: TGCAGCGTAAGGGACAGGGGGTTTAGTCAGCCCCAGCATTTT. Translation: CSVRDRGFSQPQHF.